This TCR beta chain appears in the sequencing data of a study of CD8+ T cells in alopecia areata. This CDR3 contains 15 residues. Between the trimmed V and J ends, which lost 6 bases and 4 bases, there was a span of 16 bases. CDR1 is MNHEY, CDR2 SVGAGI, per germline. To note about this clone: The antigen is unknown.

The treatment was: oral pan-JAK inhibitor, 5-10 mg twice daily. Sequencing relied on a cDNA template that was reverse transcribed from extracted RNA. The protocol was immunoSEQ multiplex PCR, while the TCRdb copy is restricted to in-frame clones and leaves out a portion. Of a few hundred thousand clones in the sample, roughly 56% were seen once. Study-wide points: Tofacitinib significantly brought down scalp clonality and expanded CD8+ clones among top 100. Uncertainty about whether baseline CD8+ expansion is linked to response remains, with one nonresponder.

The receptor's source is a human donor with alopecia areata. Specimen: CD4+ T cells sorted from blood, collected at week 4, from a patient treated with tofacitinib. The chain links TRBV6-5 to TRBJ1-5; TRBD1 is a possible D gene (5 bases). The CDR3 here is CASSPTLGTNQPQHF. CDR3 nucleotide sequence: TGTGCCAGCAGCCCCACCCTCGGGACTAATCAGCCCCAGCATTTT.